This T cell receptor (beta chain) was profiled in a study of immune cell composition in non-small cell lung cancer (dated 2017 in TCRdb). With respect to the entire study: Histologic subtype was assigned using H&E plus p63, CK5, Napsin A and TTF-1 immunohistochemistry, mainly lung adenocarcinoma or squamous cell carcinoma. For supplementary cohort #1, made up of some ten lung adenocarcinoma cases, paired tumour/lung TCR-beta sequencing was done and TIL populations were generated so that tumour reactivity could be assessed. A handful of tumour specimens that had TCR-beta data belonged to rare histological subtypes and were left out of the subtype comparisons. Adaptive Biotechnologies TCR-beta sequencing was carried out on a few dozen paired NSCLC tumour and non-adjacent lung specimens, as well as on approximately 25 tumour-only specimens. Paper-wide results and their limitations: No significant correlation was found between smoking pack-years and tumour TCR-beta clonality. Across fewer than 13 adenocarcinoma cases, the maximal tumour-associated clone frequency showed a strong correlation with TIL tumour reactivity, but overall clonality showed no such correlation. Nearly half of NSCLC cases had tumour-associated clones >0.5%, with 75% to 80% of squamous carcinomas showing such clones compared with roughly 30% of adenocarcinomas. The reactivity cohort contained only 10 to 11 cases, and the tumour-reactive clones were not shown to have sequences in common with the dominant in vivo tumour-associated clones.

Reading the germline V gene gives CDR1 LGHNA and CDR2 YSLEER. Measured from the cysteine to the phenylalanine, the CDR3 is 15 residues long. Here the CDR3 DNA is all that survives: 45 bases in frame from base 1. Trimming at the junction amounts to 1 base on V and 10 bases on J, and the germline ends lie 17 bases apart. Normal lung samples were non-adjacent lung tissue taken as far from the tumour as possible, at least 3 cm away, from the same patient. From frozen aliquots of unsorted single-cell suspensions, genomic DNA was isolated using the QIAamp DNA kit. Tissues were received within 2 hours of resection and were immediately processed into single-cell suspensions. Tissue was mechanically dissociated and enzymatically digested with DNase I, collagenase I and hyaluronidase for roughly 28 minutes at 37 °C, then filtered and RBC-lysed. This clone was recorded only once. Its target antigen remains unknown. Within one base of it there is no much larger clone, and no base qualities were kept.

A two-step multiplex PCR amplified TCR-beta CDR3 regions from genomic DNA, and the second step of the PCR added Illumina-compatible adaptors. TCR-beta immunosequencing was carried out on an Illumina platform through the commercial immunoSEQ service. The study's processing was this. Repertoires were summarised by productive clonality and by Top 10 Clones, defined as the percentage of T-cell templates derived from the ten most frequent sequences. Productive clonality had a range of 0 to 1, where 1 means a monoclonal population. Tumour-associated clones were defined as sequences comprising at least 0.1% of tumour T-cell templates but absent from matched non-adjacent lung, identified via log10 scatter plots. Two-group comparisons used Student's t-tests, stages used ANOVA, and relationships used linear regression, analysed in GraphPad Prism7 and R. TCRdb took this table from immuneACCESS and kept in-frame rearrangements with V and J called. Such tables lack part of the clones; where checked against another copy, unresolved V genes explain under half of the gap, and the rest is unexplained. For V, J and clone size, that table is used; D and trimming come from the DNA. This sample comprises some 10,000 clones, about 80% of them detected only once. About 13% of the sample lies in the top ten.

The chain uses TRBV4-3 and TRBJ2-1, with a weak D call of TRBD2 (6 bases match). Material: non-adjacent lung tissue. The origin of this receptor is a human donor with non-small cell lung cancer. The DNA reads TGCGCCAGCAGCCAAGGCCCCGAGGCGGGATTAGAGCAGTTCTTC. This is translated as CASSQGPEAGLEQFF.